These 21 T cell receptor beta chains were all obtained from the same sample, sequenced in a study of cytomegalovirus exposure and HLA in healthy donors. The PCR had 60 Vbeta and 13 Jbeta primers. The protocol was immunoSEQ multiplex PCR, while the TCRdb copy is restricted to in-frame clones and leaves out a portion. The profile shows more than 85,000 clones, around 63% of them singletons. The specimen was PBMCs. These receptors all stem from a man aged 30 to 39 in good health and CMV-seronegative.

The chain links TRBV11-2 to TRBJ2-7; D possibly corresponds to TRBD2 (5 bases). The germline V gene has CDR1 SGHAT and CDR2 FQNNGV. V lost 2 bases to trimming and J lost 5 bases, with 16 bases between them. This CDR3 is 15 amino acids long. For the CDR3, the DNA is TGTGCCAGCAGCTTAATTCTAGCTCGGAGAAACGAGCAGTACTTC. Its protein product is CASSLILARRNEQYF. The complete variable domain, with remaining parts taken from reference TRBV11-2 and TRBJ2-7, reads EAGVAQSPRYKIIEKRQSVAFWCNPISGHATLYWYQQILGQGPKLLIQFQNNGVVDDSQLPKDRFSAERLKGVDSTLKIQPAKLEDSAVYLCASSLILARRNEQYFGPGTRLTVT.

The CDR3 DNA reads TGCGCCAGCAGCTCACAGGGCCCAGATACGCAGTATTTT. Its translation: CASSSQGPDTQYF. V gene TRBV5-1 combines with J gene TRBJ2-3; a weak D match, TRBD1 (6 bases). Deletions cut 3 bases from V and 4 bases from J, with 9 bases between. The CDR3 covers 13 residues. Germline CDR1 is SGHRS and CDR2 is YFSETQ.

This clone showed up just once. This chain links TRBV5-1 with TRBJ2-1; 8 bases are shared with TRBD1. V lost 7 bases and J lost 14; bases outside the gene matches: 8. The CDR3 has 11 residues. Per the germline V gene, CDR1 is SGHRS and CDR2 is YFSETQ. The CDR3: CASGMDREKFF. DNA for the CDR3: TGCGCCAGCGGGATGGACAGGGAAAAGTTCTTC.

The chain employs TRBV5-8 and TRBJ2-7, with TRBD1 identical over 7 bases. In germline, CDR1 is SGHTS, CDR2 YDEGEE. The CDR3 is 15 residues long. The V gene end was trimmed by 1 base and the J gene end by 2 bases; junction bases not matched to a gene: 6. CDR3 protein: CASSLIGTVTYEQYF. CDR3 nucleotides: TGTGCCAGCAGCTTGATCGGGACAGTCACCTACGAGCAGTACTTC.

The J gene is TRBJ1-4, the V gene TRBV11-2; TRBD1 aligns across 7 bases. CDR1 is SGHAT and CDR2 is FQNNGV in the germline V gene. With 4 bases clipped from V and 5 bases from J, the junction kept 1 base outside the gene matches. This CDR3 has 13 amino acids. CDR3 bases: TGTGCCAGCAGCTCGGACAGGAATGAAAAACTGTTTTTT. This sequence encodes CASSSDRNEKLFF.

The CDR3 protein is CASSLARDQETQYF. The CDR3 nucleotides are TGTGCCAGCAGCTTAGCGCGAGACCAAGAGACCCAGTACTTC. V usage is TRBV7-8 and J usage is TRBJ2-5; no firm D call. Trimming pared 0 bases from V and 0 bases from J, leaving 5 bases between. The length of the CDR3 is 14 residues. Germline CDR1 reads SGHVS; CDR2 reads FQNEAQ. Together with reference TRBV7-8 and TRBJ2-5, the CDR3 gives the full variable domain: GAGVSQSPRYKVAKRGQDVALRCDPISGHVSLFWYQQALGQGPEFLTYFQNEAQLDKSGLPSDRFFAERPEGSVSTLKIQRTQQEDSAVYLCASSLARDQETQYFGPGTRLLVL.

This clone has just a few counts. The genes are TRBV7-3 and TRBJ2-5; 7 nucleotides agree with TRBD1. After removal of 3 bases from V and 5 bases from J, the junction contained 3 bases not matched to a gene. Germline assignment: CDR1 SGHTA and CDR2 FQGTGA. The CDR3 has 13 amino acids. This CDR3 is CASSLNRGETQYF. The CDR3 coding sequence is TGTGCCAGCAGCTTGAACAGGGGTGAGACCCAGTACTTC. Full variable domain (rest looked up from reference TRBV7-3 and TRBJ2-5): GAGVSQTPSNKVTEKGKYVELRCDPISGHTALYWYRQSLGQGPEFLIYFQGTGAADDSGLPNDRFFAVRPEGSVSTLKIQRTERGDSAVYLCASSLNRGETQYFGPGTRLLVL.

This chain connects TRBV18 to TRBJ2-5; 8 nucleotides line up with TRBD1. Germline V gene sequence: CDR1 KGHSH, CDR2 LQKENI. CDR3 length equals 14 residues. V shed 3 bases, J shed 3 bases, and the junction held 3 bases outside the gene matches. CDR3 sequence (DNA): TGTGCCAGCTCACCCCAGGACAGGGAAGAGACCCAGTACTTC. Translating gives CASSPQDREETQYF.

Comment on this clone: At the DNA level, this CDR3 is encoded by other sequences in the same sample as well. The chain employs TRBV5-1 and TRBJ2-5; 10 bases agree with TRBD2. The CDR3 runs 15 residues. Per germline, CDR1 SGHRS and CDR2 YFSETQ. V trimming: 5 bases; J trimming: 5 bases; junction bases outside the gene matches: 9. CDR3 bases: TGCGCCAGCAGTTTCAGCGGGAGGGCCGAGGAGACCCAGTACTTC. Translating gives CASSFSGRAEETQYF. Using reference TRBV5-1 and TRBJ2-5 for the parts outside the CDR3, the full variable domain is KAGVTQTPRYLIKTRGQQVTLSCSPISGHRSVSWYQQTPGQGLQFLFEYFSETQRNKGNFPGRFSGRQFSNSRSEMNVSTLELGDSALYLCASSFSGRAEETQYFGPGTRLLVL.

This rearrangement joins TRBV19 to TRBJ2-4, with a weak D call TRBD2 (6 bases). This CDR3 comprises 17 residues. Looked up from germline, CDR1 is LNHDA and CDR2 is SQIVND (reference sequence). The germline V and J ends were trimmed by 5 bases and 1 base, with 18 bases remaining between them. CDR3: CASSPRLPGVAKNIQYF. CDR3 coding DNA: TGTGCCAGTAGTCCGAGACTCCCGGGGGTGGCCAAAAACATTCAGTACTTC.

This rearrangement joins TRBV6-5 to TRBJ1-2, with D tentatively TRBD1 (6 bases). Germline V gene sequence: CDR1 MNHEY, CDR2 SVGAGI. Trimming removed 4 bases from V and 0 bases from J, with 15 bases in between. The length of the CDR3 is 16 residues. The CDR3: CASSLQAWGPNYGYTF. The CDR3, as DNA: TGTGCCAGCAGTTTACAGGCGTGGGGGCCTAACTATGGCTACACCTTC.

This chain joins TRBV2 and TRBJ2-2; the D gene is possibly TRBD2 (5 bases). This CDR3 comprises 12 residues. Germline V gene lookup returns CDR1 SNHLY and CDR2 FYNNEI. Trimming took 5 bases from V and 6 from J, leaving 7 bases between them. CDR3 nucleotide sequence: TGTGCCAGCAGTCGAGGGTCCGGGGAGCTGTTTTTT. The encoded protein is CASSRGSGELFF.

The chain uses TRBV28 and TRBJ2-5; D perhaps matches TRBD1 (5 bases). The CDR3 runs 16 residues. CDR1 MDHEN and CDR2 SYDVKM come from the germline V gene. V lost 6 bases to trimming and J lost 0 bases, with 17 bases between them. CDR3 nucleotide sequence: TGTGCCAGCAGCAAACCGACAGTGGGGTACCAAGAGACCCAGTACTTC. Translation: CASSKPTVGYQETQYF.

This chain connects TRBV7-2 to TRBJ2-7; the match to TRBD1 covers 10 bases. Losses at the gene ends were 5 bases for V and 5 bases for J; bases not matched to a gene: 12. Germline CDR1 is SGHTA and CDR2 is FQGNSA. The CDR3 extends over 16 amino acids. For the CDR3, the DNA is TGTGCCAGCAGCCGCACCTCCGGGACAGGGGTCAACGAGCAGTACTTC. Protein sequence: CASSRTSGTGVNEQYF.

V and J are TRBV6-6 and TRBJ2-1, with 9 bases that match TRBD1. The CDR3 runs to 13 residues. J was trimmed by 6 bases and V by 6 bases; bases with no gene match: 3. The germline V gene has CDR1 MNHNY and CDR2 SVGAGI (reference sequence). CDR3 loop: CASRSGQGNEQFF. DNA of the CDR3: TGTGCCAGCAGATCGGGACAGGGCAATGAGCAGTTCTTC.

A note on this clone: The junction departs from the called germline gene at one end, perhaps through a read error. Other DNA sequences within the sample encode an identical CDR3. The rearrangement joins TRBV2 to TRBJ1-1; D is possibly TRBD1 (6 bases). Per the germline V gene, CDR1 is SNHLY and CDR2 is FYNNEI. This CDR3 spans 14 amino acids. Here the CDR3 DNA reads TGTGCCAGCAGATTCACAGGGAAGAACACTGAAGCCTTCTTT. It encodes CASRFTGKNTEAFF.

This chain uses TRBV27 with TRBJ2-7; 7 bases map to TRBD2. The germline gives CDR1 MNHEY, CDR2 SMNVEV (reference sequence). V was clipped by 3 bases and J by 2 bases; unmatched bases: 7. There are 15 residues in the CDR3. The DNA for the CDR3 is TGTGCCAGCAGTTTGGGGGGGACGGCGGCCTACGAGCAGTACTTC. This sequence encodes CASSLGGTAAYEQYF.

This chain uses TRBV5-4 with TRBJ1-1; TRBD1 agrees at 8 bases. Germline CDR1 reads SGHNT; CDR2 reads YYREEE (reference sequence). V trimming: 2 bases; J trimming: 1 base; junction bases outside the gene matches: 1. This CDR3 is 14 amino acids long. The CDR3 protein is CASSFTGGNTEAFF. CDR3 in DNA: TGTGCCAGCAGCTTTACAGGGGGGAACACTGAAGCTTTCTTT.

This clone has only one observation. This chain uses TRBV5-1 with TRBJ1-4, with TRBD1 identical over 8 bases. This CDR3 has 15 residues. Germline V gene lookup returns CDR1 SGHRS and CDR2 YFSETQ. The ends lost 4 bases at V and 8 bases at J; junction bases unmatched: 10. The CDR3 sequence is CASSPGAGTGEKLFF. In DNA form, the CDR3 reads TGCGCCAGCAGCCCTGGAGCAGGGACAGGAGAAAAACTGTTTTTT.

The rearrangement uses TRBV4-3 and TRBJ2-1; 14 nucleotides line up with TRBD2. This CDR3 contains 18 residues. In germline, CDR1 is LGHNA, CDR2 YSLEER. J was trimmed by 5 bases and V by 1 base; bases with no gene match: 7. The CDR3 sequence is CASSQGTPTSGRDNEQFF. The CDR3 DNA is TGCGCCAGCAGCCAAGGTACCCCGACTAGCGGGAGGGACAATGAGCAGTTCTTC.

This CDR3 reads CASSSWDRGYEQYF. The CDR3 coding sequence is TGTGCCAGCAGCTCCTGGGACAGGGGTTACGAGCAGTACTTC. V and J are TRBV11-2 and TRBJ2-7, with 10 positions matching TRBD1. Per germline, CDR1 SGHAT and CDR2 FQNNGV. The junction had 4 bases not matched to a gene; V was cut back by 4 bases and J by 4 bases. The CDR3 spans 14 residues.